The 5 T cell receptor beta chains below all came from one sample that was sequenced in a study of blood T cell repertoires in COVID-19. Only in-frame clones appear in the TCRdb table, and some are missing; sequencing was by immunoSEQ multiplex PCR. Among 100,000 to 150,000 clones listed, approximately 85% were seen once. The source material was peripheral blood. The receptor source for this set is a man under 40 with COVID-19, enrolled during active disease.

This clone was seen once. The CDR3 sequence: CSVDAGSYTF. In nucleotides, the CDR3 is TGCAGCGTTGACGCAGGGAGCTACACCTTC. The chain employs TRBV29-1 and TRBJ1-2; maybe TRBD1 (5 bases). Germline CDR1 reads SQVTM; CDR2 reads ANQGSEA. This CDR3 comprises 10 residues. V was shortened by 3 bases and J by 9 bases, with 8 bases between the two germline ends.

The chain joins TRBV12-3 or TRBV12-4 to TRBJ2-1, with D maybe TRBD1 (6 bases). The CDR3 spans 13 residues. The V end lost 6 bases, the J end lost 8 bases, and 14 bases lay between the germline ends. The CDR3 sequence: CASSLTTGYEQFF. CDR3 sequence (DNA): TGTGCCAGCAGCCTAACCACAGGGTATGAGCAGTTCTTC.

This chain connects TRBV28 to TRBJ1-5; D unclear. The V end was cut by 2 bases, the J end by 0 bases, with 5 bases between. This CDR3 spans 14 amino acids. In germline, CDR1 is MDHEN, CDR2 SYDVKM. The CDR3 sequence: CASSLPDSNQPQHF. CDR3 nucleotide sequence: TGTGCCAGCAGTTTACCAGATAGCAATCAGCCCCAGCATTTT.

This chain links TRBV7-9 with TRBJ2-4, with 7 bases identical to TRBD1. The V gene end was trimmed by 7 bases and the J gene end by 5 bases; junction bases not matched to a gene: 2. Germline lookup yields CDR1 SEHNR and CDR2 FQNEAQ (reference sequence). The CDR3 consists of 12 residues. The CDR3 DNA follows: TGTGCCAGCACAGACAGGGAAAACATTCAGTACTTC. This translates into CASTDRENIQYF. The variable domain in full, completed from reference TRBV7-9 and TRBJ2-4, reads DTGVSQNPRHKITKRGQNVTFRCDPISEHNRLYWYRQTLGQGPEFLTYFQNEAQLEKSRLLSDRFSAERPKGSFSTLEIQRTEQGDSAMYLCASTDRENIQYFGAGTRLSVL.

This clone was detected only a few times. This chain joins TRBV6-6 and TRBJ1-1, with a tentative D call TRBD1 (5 bases). The CDR3 is 14 residues long. CDR1 and CDR2 (germline): MNHNY, SVGAGI (reference sequence). V lost 8 bases and J 0 bases, leaving 13 bases between the germline ends. The CDR3 spells CASRPKGLNTEAFF. Here the CDR3 DNA reads TGTGCCAGCCGCCCGAAGGGGTTGAACACTGAAGCTTTCTTT.